This record looks at one T cell receptor (beta chain) sequence and its context. Its specificity is unknown. TCRdb redid the calling of the RT-PCR reads with MiXCR, one entry per CDR3 protein. The data show approximately 480,000 distinct CDR3 sequences, with roughly 11% seen just once and 12% held by the top ten. The data were obtained in a study of response to subunit inactivated influenza vaccine. Findings of the study overall: New T cells are recruited in small numbers by each seasonal influenza vaccination, according to the authors' suggestion.

Trimming took 2 bases from V and 2 from J; bases not matched to a gene: 3. The length of the CDR3 is 15 residues. In germline, CDR1 is MGHRA, CDR2 YSYEKL. The J gene is TRBJ2-7, the V gene TRBV4-1; 10 bases match TRBD2. The clonotype originates from a man between 45 and 60 years old who received an inactivated influenza vaccine. Material: PBMCs from blood, obtained roughly 45 days after vaccination. DNA of the CDR3: TGCGCCAGCAGCCAAAGACTAGCGGGTACCTACGAGCAGTACTTC. It yields the protein CASSQRLAGTYEQYF.